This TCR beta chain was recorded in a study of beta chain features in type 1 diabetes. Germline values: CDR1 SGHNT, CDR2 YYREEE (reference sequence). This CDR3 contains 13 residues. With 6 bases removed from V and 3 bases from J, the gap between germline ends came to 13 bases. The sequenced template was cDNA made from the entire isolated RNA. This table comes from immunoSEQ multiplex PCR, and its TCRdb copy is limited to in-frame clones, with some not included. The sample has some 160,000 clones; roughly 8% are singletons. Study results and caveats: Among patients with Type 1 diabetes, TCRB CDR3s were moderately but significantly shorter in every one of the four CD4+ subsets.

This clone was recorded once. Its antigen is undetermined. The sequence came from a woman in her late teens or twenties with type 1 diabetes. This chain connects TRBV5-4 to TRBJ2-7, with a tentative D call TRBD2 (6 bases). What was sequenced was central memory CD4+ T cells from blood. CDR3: CASNPMGGYEQYF. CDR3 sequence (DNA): TGTGCCAGCAACCCTATGGGGGGCTACGAGCAGTACTTC. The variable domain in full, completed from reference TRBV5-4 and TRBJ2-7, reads ETGVTQSPTHLIKTRGQQVTLRCSSQSGHNTVSWYQQALGQGPQFIFQYYREEENGRGNFPPRFSGLQFPNYSSELNVNALELDDSALYLCASNPMGGYEQYFGPGTRLTVT.